The present T cell receptor (beta chain) was sequenced within a study of T-cell reconstitution after alpha-beta-depleted transplantation in children. Study findings and constraints: One year after transplant, T-cell counts and diversity came mostly from newly produced T cells. Several patients had high TCRbeta diversity at day 60; it came from surviving recipient T cells and thymic progenitors. The study reportedly traced alpha-beta T cells about two months after transplant to several hundred expanded graft clones.

This clonotype was seen only a few times. Its specificity is not known. Unique molecular identifiers were built into the TCRbeta library. TCRdb ran MiXCR on the PCR reads and lists one entry per CDR3 protein. The repertoire holds about 98,000 distinct CDR3 sequences, with about 25% as singletons. CDR3 length equals 16 residues. J lost 5 bases, V lost 0 bases, and 9 bases had no gene match. The germline V gene has CDR1 SGHDT and CDR2 YYEEEE. The starting material was PBMCs, obtained before TCRalphabeta/CD19-depleted stem cell transplant. This chain uses TRBV5-6 with TRBJ2-5; 8 nucleotides align to TRBD2. This TCR was recovered from a boy younger than 10 with acute lymphoblastic leukemia, due to receive a stem cell transplant. DNA of the CDR3: TGTGCCAGCAGCTTGGAACTAGCGGACGAGCGGGAGACCCAGTACTTC. Translated: CASSLELADERETQYF.